These 2 T cell receptor beta chains were sequenced from one sample in a study of T cell responses to AZD1222 COVID-19 vaccine. Libraries were prepared by immunoSEQ multiplex PCR; TCRdb keeps only in-frame clonotypes and omits some of them. The data show some 100,000 clones, just over 85% seen once. The material was peripheral blood, obtained 28 days after the second AZD1222 dose. The receptors shown here come from an adult who received the AZD1222 COVID-19 vaccine.

The chain recombines TRBV10-3 with TRBJ2-1; D is possibly TRBD1 (6 bases). V was pared by 6 bases and J by 10 bases, with 10 bases between. There are 11 residues in the CDR3. Germline assignment: CDR1 ENHRY and CDR2 SYGVKD. CDR3 nucleotides: TGTGCCATCAGATTACAGGGAGAGCAGTTCTTC. This codes for CAIRLQGEQFF.

The gene calls are TRBV7-8 and TRBJ2-7; 10 nucleotides agree with TRBD1. Germline V gene sequence: CDR1 SGHVS, CDR2 FQNEAQ. This CDR3 is 16 amino acids long. The ends lost 5 bases at V and 4 bases at J; junction bases unmatched: 11. CDR3 sequence (DNA): TGTGCCAGCAGCCTCCGGGGGGACAGGGGAAATTACGAGCAGTACTTC. Amino acid sequence: CASSLRGDRGNYEQYF.